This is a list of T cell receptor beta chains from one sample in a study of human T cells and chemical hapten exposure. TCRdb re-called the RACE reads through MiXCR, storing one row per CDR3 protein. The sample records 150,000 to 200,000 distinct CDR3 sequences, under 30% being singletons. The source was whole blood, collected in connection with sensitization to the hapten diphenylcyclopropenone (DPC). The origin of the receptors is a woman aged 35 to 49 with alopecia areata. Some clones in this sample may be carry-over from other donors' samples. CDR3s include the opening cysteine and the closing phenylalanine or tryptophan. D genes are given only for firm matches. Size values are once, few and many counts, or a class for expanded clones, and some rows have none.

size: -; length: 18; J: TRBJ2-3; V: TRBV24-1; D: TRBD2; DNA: TGTGCCACCAGTGATTGGGGAACTAGCGGGAGGGCGGCAGATACGCAGTATTTT; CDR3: CATSDWGTSGRAADTQYF
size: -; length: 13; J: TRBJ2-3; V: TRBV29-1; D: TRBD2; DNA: TGCAGCGTTGCCGGGAGGGGCACAGATACGCAGTATTTT; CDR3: CSVAGRGTDTQYF
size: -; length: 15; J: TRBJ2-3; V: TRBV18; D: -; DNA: TGTGCCAGCTCACCAAGTTTCGGTAGCACAGATACGCAGTATTTT; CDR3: CASSPSFGSTDTQYF
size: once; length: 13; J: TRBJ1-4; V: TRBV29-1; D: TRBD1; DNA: TGCAGCGTTAACAGGGGGCGTGGAGAAAAACTGTTTTTT; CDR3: CSVNRGRGEKLFF
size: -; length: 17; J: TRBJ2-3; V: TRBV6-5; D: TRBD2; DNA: TGTGCCAGCAGTAACGGACTAGCGGGGGGTAGCACAGATACGCAGTATTTT; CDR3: CASSNGLAGGSTDTQYF
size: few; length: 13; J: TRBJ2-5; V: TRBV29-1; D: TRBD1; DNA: TGCAGCGTTGAACAGGGGGCCCCAGAGACCCAGTACTTC; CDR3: CSVEQGAPETQYF
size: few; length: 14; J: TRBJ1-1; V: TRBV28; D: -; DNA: TGTGCCAGCCGGCACCCCGCGGGGCGGGGTGAAGCTTTCTTT; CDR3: CASRHPAGRGEAFF
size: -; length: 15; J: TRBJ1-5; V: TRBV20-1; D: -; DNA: TGCAGTGCTAGAGGGCAGTTGAATAGCAATCAGCCCCAGCATTTT; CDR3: CSARGQLNSNQPQHF
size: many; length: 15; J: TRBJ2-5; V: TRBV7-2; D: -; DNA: TGTGCCAGCAGCCCAGGGACTTCTCAATCCGAGACCCAGTACTTC; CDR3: CASSPGTSQSETQYF
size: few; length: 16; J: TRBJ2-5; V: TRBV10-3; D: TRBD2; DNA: TGTGCCATCAGTGAGGCTAGCGGGAGGGGACCGGAGACCCAGTACTTC; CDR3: CAISEASGRGPETQYF
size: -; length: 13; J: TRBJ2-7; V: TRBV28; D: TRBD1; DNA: TGTGCCAGCAGTATACACAGGGGATACGAGCAGTACTTC; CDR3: CASSIHRGYEQYF
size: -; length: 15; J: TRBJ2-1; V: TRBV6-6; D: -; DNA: TGTGCCAGCAGCCCAGGACAAATTTCCTACAATGAGCAGTTCTTC; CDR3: CASSPGQISYNEQFF
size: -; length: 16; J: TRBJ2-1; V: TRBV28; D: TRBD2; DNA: TGTGCCAGCAGTCCCGGACTAGCGGGGAACAGCTATGAGCAGTTCTTC; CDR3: CASSPGLAGNSYEQFF
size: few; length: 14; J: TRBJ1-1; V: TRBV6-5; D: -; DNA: TGTGCCAGCAGTAATTGGGGGGGGAACACTGAAGCTTTCTTT; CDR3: CASSNWGGNTEAFF
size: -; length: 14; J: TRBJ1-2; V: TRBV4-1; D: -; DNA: TGCGCCAGCAGCCAAGTTGGACAGTTCTATGGCTACACCTTC; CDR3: CASSQVGQFYGYTF
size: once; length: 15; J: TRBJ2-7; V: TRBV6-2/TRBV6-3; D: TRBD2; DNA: TGTGCCAGCAGTTACTCAGCGGGGCCCGCCTACGAGCAGTACTTC; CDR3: CASSYSAGPAYEQYF
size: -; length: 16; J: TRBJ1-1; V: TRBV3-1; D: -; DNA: TGTGCCAGCAGCCAAAGAGGGGGGCTGAAGAACACTGAAGCTTTCTTT; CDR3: CASSQRGGLKNTEAFF
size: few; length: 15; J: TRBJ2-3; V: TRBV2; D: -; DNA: TGTGCCAGCAGTGCGCTGACCGTTGGCACAGATACGCAGTATTTT; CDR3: CASSALTVGTDTQYF
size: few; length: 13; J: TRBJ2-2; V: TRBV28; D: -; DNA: TGTGCCAGCCGCAATACGAACACCGGGGAGCTGTTTTTT; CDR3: CASRNTNTGELFF
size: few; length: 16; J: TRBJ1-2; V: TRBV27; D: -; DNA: TGTGCCAGCAGATCCCGACTTTCCCCGGTCTCCTATGGCTACACCTTC; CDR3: CASRSRLSPVSYGYTF
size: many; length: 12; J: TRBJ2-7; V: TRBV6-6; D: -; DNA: TGTGCCAGCAGGGGGGGAGCCTACGAGCAGTACTTC; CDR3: CASRGGAYEQYF